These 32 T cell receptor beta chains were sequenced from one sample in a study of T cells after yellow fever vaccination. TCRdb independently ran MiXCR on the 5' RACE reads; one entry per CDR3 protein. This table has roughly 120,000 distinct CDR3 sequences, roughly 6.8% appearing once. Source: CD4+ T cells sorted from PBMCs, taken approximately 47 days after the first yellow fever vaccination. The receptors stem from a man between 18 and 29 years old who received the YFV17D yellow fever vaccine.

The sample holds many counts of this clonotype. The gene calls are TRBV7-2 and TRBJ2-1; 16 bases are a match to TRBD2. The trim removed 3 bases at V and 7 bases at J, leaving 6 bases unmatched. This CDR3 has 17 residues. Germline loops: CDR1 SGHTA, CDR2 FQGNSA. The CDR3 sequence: CASSFSGTSGGVNEQFF. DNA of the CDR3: TGTGCCAGCAGCTTCTCCGGGACTAGCGGGGGGGTAAATGAGCAGTTCTTC.

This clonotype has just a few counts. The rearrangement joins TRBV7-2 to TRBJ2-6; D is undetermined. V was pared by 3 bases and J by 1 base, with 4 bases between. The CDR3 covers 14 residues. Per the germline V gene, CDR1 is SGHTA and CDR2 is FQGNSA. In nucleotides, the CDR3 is TGTGCCAGCAGCTTTCCTTCTGGGGCCAACGTCCTGACTTTC. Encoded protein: CASSFPSGANVLTF.

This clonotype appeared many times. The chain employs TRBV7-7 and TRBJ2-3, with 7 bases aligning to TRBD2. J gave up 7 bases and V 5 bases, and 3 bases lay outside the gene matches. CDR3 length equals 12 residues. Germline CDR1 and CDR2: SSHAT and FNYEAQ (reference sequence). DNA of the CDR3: TGTGCCAGCAGCCCGGGGGGTTATACGCAGTATTTT. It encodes CASSPGGYTQYF.

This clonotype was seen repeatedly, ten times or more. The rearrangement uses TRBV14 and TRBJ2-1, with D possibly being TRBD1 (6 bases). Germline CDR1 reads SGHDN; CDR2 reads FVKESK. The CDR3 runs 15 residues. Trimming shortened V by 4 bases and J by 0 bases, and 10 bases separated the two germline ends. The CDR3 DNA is TGTGCCAGCAGCCTTTGGACAGACTCCTACAATGAGCAGTTCTTC. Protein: CASSLWTDSYNEQFF.

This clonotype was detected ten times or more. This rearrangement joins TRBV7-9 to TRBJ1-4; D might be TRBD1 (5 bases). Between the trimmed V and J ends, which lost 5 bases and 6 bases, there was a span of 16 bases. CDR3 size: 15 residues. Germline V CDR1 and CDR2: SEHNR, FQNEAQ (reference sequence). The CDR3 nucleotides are TGTGCCAGCAGCCCAGACAGCGCCAGCCATGAAAAACTGTTTTTT. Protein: CASSPDSASHEKLFF.

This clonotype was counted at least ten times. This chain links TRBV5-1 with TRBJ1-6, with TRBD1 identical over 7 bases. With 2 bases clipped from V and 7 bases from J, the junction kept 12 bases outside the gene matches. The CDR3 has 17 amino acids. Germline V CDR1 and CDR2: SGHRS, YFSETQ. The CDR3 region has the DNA TGCGCCAGCAGCTTCAGCCCTCAGGGGGAAGTGAATTCACCCCTCCACTTT. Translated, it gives CASSFSPQGEVNSPLHF.

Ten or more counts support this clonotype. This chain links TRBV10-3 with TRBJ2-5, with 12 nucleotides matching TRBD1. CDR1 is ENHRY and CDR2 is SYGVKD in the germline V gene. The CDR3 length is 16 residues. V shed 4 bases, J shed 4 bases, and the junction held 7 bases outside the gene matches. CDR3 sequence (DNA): TGTGCCATCAGTGGGTCGGGACAGGGGGCAGGAGAGACCCAGTACTTC. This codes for CAISGSGQGAGETQYF.

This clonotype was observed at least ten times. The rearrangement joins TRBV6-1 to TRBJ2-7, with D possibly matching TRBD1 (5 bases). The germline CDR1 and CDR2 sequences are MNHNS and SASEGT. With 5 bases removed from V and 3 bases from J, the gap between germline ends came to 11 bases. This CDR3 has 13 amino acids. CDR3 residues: CASSMGQYYEQYF. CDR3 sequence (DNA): TGTGCCAGCAGTATGGGGCAGTACTACGAGCAGTACTTC.

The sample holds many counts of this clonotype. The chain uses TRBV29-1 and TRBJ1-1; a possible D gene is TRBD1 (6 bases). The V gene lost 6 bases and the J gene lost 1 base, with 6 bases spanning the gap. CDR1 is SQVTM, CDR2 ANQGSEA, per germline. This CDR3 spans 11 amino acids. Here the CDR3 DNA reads TGCAGCGTGGGACAGAACACTGAAGCTTTCTTT. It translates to CSVGQNTEAFF. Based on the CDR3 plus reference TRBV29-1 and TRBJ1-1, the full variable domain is SAVISQKPSRDICQRGTSLTIQCQVDSQVTMMFWYRQQPGQSLTLIATANQGSEATYESGFVIDKFPISRPNLTFSTLTVSNMSPEDSSIYLCSVGQNTEAFFGQGTRLTVV.

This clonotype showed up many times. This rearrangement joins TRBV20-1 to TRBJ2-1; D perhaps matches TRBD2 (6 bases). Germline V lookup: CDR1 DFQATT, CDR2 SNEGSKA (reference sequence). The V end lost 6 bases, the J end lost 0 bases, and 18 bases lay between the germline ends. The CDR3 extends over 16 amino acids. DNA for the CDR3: TGCAGTGCCCCTGGCCGCGGGGAGCCCTCCTACAATGAGCAGTTCTTC. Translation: CSAPGRGEPSYNEQFF.

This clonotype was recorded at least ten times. The CDR3 nucleotides read TGTGCCAGCAGCTTCTCTCCGATTACAGGAACCGGGGAGCTGTTTTTT. Protein product: CASSFSPITGTGELFF. V and J are TRBV9 and TRBJ2-2; perhaps TRBD1 as D (5 bases). This CDR3 region has 16 residues. The V gene's germline CDR1 is SGDLS and CDR2 YYNGEE. V lost 4 bases and J lost 5, with 18 bases in between.

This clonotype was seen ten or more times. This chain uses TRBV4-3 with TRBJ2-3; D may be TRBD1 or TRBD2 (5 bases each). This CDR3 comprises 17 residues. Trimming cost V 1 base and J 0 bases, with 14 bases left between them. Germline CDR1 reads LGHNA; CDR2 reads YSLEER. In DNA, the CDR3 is TGCGCCAGCAGCCAAGGGGCGAGTGGGGGAAGCACAGATACGCAGTATTTT. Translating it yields CASSQGASGGSTDTQYF.

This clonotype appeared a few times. The CDR3: CATYRGGALLGYTF. The CDR3, as DNA: TGTGCCACCTATCGCGGGGGGGCGCTTTTGGGCTACACCTTC. The chain is built from TRBV7-2 and TRBJ1-2; D is possibly TRBD1 (6 bases). From germline, CDR1 is SGHTA and CDR2 FQGNSA. This CDR3 region has 14 residues. The V gene lost 10 bases and the J gene lost 8 bases, with 23 bases spanning the gap.

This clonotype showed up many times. The DNA of the CDR3 is TGTGCCAGCAGCTCCCCGGTCTTCGACGAGCAGTTCTTC. Its protein product is CASSSPVFDEQFF. The chain couples TRBV7-6 to TRBJ2-1; no definite D call. V lost 4 bases and J lost 10, with 14 bases in between. The V gene's germline CDR1 is SGHVS and CDR2 FNYEAQ. The CDR3 runs 13 residues.

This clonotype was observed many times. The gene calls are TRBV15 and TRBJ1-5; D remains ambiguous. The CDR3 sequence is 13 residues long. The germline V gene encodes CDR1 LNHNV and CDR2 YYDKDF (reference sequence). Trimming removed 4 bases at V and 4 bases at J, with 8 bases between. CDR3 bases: TGTGCCACCAGCATACAGTTAAATCAGCCCCAGCATTTT. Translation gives CATSIQLNQPQHF.

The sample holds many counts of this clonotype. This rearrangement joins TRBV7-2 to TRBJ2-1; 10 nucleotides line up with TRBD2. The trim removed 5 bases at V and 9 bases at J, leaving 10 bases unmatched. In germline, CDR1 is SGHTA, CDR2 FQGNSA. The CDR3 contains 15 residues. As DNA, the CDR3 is TGTGCCAGCAGCCCACCCCAGCGGGGGGGTATTGAGCAGTTCTTC. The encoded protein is CASSPPQRGGIEQFF.

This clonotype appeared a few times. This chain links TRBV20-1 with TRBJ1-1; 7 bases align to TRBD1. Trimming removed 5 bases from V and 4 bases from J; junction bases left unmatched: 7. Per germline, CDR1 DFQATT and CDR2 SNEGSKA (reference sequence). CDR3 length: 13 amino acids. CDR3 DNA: TGCAGTGCTCGAGGGGGCGCTGGCACTGAAGCTTTCTTT. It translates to CSARGGAGTEAFF.

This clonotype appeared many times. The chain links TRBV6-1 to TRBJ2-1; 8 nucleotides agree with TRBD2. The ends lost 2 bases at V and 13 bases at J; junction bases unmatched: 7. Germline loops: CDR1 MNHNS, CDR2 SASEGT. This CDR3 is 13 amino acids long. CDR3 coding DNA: TGTGCCAGCAGTGAAACCCGGGGGGGACAACAGTTCTTC. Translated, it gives CASSETRGGQQFF.

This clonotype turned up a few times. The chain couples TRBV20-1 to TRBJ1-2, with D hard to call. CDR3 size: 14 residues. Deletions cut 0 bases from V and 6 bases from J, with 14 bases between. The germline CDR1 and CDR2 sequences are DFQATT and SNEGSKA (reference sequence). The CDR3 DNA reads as TGCAGTGCTAGAGATTCTTTGAGGCCGGATGGCTACACCTTC. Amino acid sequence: CSARDSLRPDGYTF.

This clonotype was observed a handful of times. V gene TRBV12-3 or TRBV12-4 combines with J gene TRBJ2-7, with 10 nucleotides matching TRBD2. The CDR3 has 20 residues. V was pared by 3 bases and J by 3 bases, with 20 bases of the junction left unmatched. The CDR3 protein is CASSFTLRRGLLAGNYEQYV. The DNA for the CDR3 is TGTGCCAGCAGTTTCACCCTAAGGAGGGGGCTACTAGCGGGAAACTACGAGCAGTACGTC.

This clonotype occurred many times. CDR3 in DNA: TGTGCCAGCAGCCAAGGGGGCGCGGGTCAGCCCCAGCATTTT. Translation gives CASSQGGAGQPQHF. V and J are TRBV5-4 and TRBJ1-5; 7 bases are shared with TRBD1. The V and J ends lost 4 bases and 6 bases, in that order; junction bases with no gene match: 7. Germline assignment: CDR1 SGHNT and CDR2 YYREEE (reference sequence). The length of the CDR3 is 14 residues.

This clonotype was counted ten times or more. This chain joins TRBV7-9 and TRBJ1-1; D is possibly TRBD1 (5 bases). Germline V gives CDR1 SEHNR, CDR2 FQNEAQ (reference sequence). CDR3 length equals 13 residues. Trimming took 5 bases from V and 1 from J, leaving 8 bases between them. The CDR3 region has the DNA TGTGCCAGCAGCGCCGGGGGGAACACTGAAGCTTTCTTT. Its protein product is CASSAGGNTEAFF. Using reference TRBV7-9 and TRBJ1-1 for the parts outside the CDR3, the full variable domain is DTGVSQNPRHKITKRGQNVTFRCDPISEHNRLYWYRQTLGQGPEFLTYFQNEAQLEKSRLLSDRFSAERPKGSFSTLEIQRTEQGDSAMYLCASSAGGNTEAFFGQGTRLTVV.

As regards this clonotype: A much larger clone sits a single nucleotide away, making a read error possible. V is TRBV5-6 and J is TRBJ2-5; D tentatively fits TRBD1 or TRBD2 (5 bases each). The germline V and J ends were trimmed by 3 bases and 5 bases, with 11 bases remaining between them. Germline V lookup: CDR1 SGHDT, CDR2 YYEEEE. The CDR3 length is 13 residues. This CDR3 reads CASSSSGTETQYF. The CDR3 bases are TGTGCCAGCAGCTCGTCTGGGACGGAGACCCAGTACTTC.

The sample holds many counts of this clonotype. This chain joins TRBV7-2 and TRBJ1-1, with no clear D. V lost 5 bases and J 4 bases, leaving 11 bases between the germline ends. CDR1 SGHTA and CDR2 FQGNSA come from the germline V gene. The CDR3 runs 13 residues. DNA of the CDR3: TGTGCCAGCAGCCCACCTATGAGCACTGAAGCTTTCTTT. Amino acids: CASSPPMSTEAFF.

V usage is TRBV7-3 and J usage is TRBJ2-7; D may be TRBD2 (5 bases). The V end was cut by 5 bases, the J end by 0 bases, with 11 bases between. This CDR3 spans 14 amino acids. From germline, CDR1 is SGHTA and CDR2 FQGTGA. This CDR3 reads CASSTTAGSYEQYF. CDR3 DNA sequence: TGTGCCAGCAGCACGACTGCGGGCTCCTACGAGCAGTACTTC.

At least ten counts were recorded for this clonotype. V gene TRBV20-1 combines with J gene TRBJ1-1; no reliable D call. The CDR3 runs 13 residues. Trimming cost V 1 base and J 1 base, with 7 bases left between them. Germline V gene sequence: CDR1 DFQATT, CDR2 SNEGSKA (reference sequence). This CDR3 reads CSARVAENTEAFF. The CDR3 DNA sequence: TGCAGTGCTAGAGTAGCGGAGAACACTGAAGCTTTCTTT.

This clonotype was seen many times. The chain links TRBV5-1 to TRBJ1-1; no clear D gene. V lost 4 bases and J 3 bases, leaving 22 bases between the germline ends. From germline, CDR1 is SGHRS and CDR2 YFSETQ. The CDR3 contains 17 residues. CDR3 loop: CASSTAQWAGKDTEAFF. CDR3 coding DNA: TGCGCCAGCAGCACCGCACAGTGGGCGGGGAAGGACACTGAAGCTTTCTTT.

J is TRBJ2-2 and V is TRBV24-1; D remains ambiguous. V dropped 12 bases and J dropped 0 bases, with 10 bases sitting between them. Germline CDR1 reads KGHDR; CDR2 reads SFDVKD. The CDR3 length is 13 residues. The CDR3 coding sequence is TGTGCCGCCTCACCCGCGAACACCGGGGAGCTGTTTTTT. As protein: CAASPANTGELFF.

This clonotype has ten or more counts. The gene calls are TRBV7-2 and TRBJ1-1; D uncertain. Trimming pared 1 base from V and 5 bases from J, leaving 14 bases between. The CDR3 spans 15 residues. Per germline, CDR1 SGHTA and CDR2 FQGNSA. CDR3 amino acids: CASSLGAGPLTEAFF. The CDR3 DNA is TGTGCCAGCAGCTTAGGGGCAGGCCCCTTGACTGAAGCTTTCTTT.

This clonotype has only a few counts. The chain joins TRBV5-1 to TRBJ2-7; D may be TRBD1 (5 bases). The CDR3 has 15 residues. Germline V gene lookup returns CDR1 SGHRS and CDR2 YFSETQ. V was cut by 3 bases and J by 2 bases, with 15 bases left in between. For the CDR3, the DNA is TGCGCCAGCAGCTCTGGGTGGGCAGGGACCTACGAGCAGTACTTC. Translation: CASSSGWAGTYEQYF.

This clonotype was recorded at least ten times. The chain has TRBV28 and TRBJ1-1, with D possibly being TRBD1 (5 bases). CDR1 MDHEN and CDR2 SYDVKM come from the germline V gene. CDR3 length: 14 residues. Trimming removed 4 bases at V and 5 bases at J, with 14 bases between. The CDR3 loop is CASSSGGSGTEAFF. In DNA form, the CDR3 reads TGTGCCAGCAGTTCGGGGGGGAGTGGGACTGAAGCTTTCTTT.

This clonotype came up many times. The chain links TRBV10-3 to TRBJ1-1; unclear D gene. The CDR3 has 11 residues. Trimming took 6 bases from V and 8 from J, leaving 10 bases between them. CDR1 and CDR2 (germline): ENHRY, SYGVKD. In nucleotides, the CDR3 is TGTGCCATCAGAGGGAAAGGGGAAGCTTTCTTT. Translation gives CAIRGKGEAFF.